The source of this T cell receptor beta chain is a study of blood T cell repertoires in COVID-19. Study background: COVID-19 samples collected from the United States, Italy and Spain covered acute and convalescent phases. PBMCs, B-cell-depleted T cells, or T cells were the source of the cDNA or gDNA that made up the material.

Germline values: CDR1 MNHEY, CDR2 SVGEGT. Trimming removed 4 bases at V and 0 bases at J, with 13 bases between. The CDR3 runs 16 residues. Profiling relied on immunoSEQ multiplex PCR, and the TCRdb table lists in-frame clones only, not all of them. The sample records about 170,000 clones, more than 85% being singletons. V and J are TRBV6-2 or TRBV6-3 and TRBJ1-5, with D possibly matching TRBD1 (6 bases). The TCR sequence derives from a woman aged 80 or over with COVID-19, enrolled during active disease. The material sequenced was peripheral blood. CDR3 DNA sequence: TGTGCCAGCAGTTCCGGGACACAACTTAGCAATCAGCCCCAGCATTTT. This gives the protein CASSSGTQLSNQPQHF.